This TCR beta chain was sequenced during a study of blood T cell repertoires in COVID-19. Study-wide context: The study drew acute and convalescent COVID-19 samples from the United States, Italy and Spain. In each case, the material was cDNA or gDNA derived from T cells, B-cell-depleted T cells, or PBMCs.

Between the trimmed V and J ends, which lost 3 bases and 6 bases, there was a span of 18 bases. The CDR3 length is 16 residues. Germline V gene lookup returns CDR1 LNHNV and CDR2 YYDKDF (reference sequence). The data were produced by immunoSEQ multiplex PCR, yet TCRdb's version contains in-frame clones alone and is incomplete. This table has some 390,000 clones, 80% to 90% appearing once. Participants came from 24 US areas, aged about 18 to 100 years. The study assigned cohorts using participant-reported clinical history. This TCR derives from a man aged 30-40 years who had recovered from COVID-19. The chain has TRBV15 and TRBJ1-5; perhaps TRBD1 as D (5 bases). The sample consisted of PBMCs or T cells enriched from blood (not recorded which). CDR3 DNA: TGTGCCACCAGCAGCTTCAGGACATTTGGCGGTCAGCCCCAGCATTTT. It translates to CATSSFRTFGGQPQHF. The full variable domain, in which reference TRBV15 and TRBJ1-5 provide the parts outside the CDR3, is DAMVIQNPRYQVTQFGKPVTLSCSQTLNHNVMYWYQQKSSQAPKLLFHYYDKDFNNEADTPDNFQSRRPNTSFCFLDIRSPGLGDTAMYLCATSSFRTFGGQPQHFGDGTRLSIL.